This passage covers 20 T cell receptor beta chains from one sample sequenced in a study of blood T cells in healthy people across ages. A second about 7 to 11 cycle PCR used barcoded and J-beta primers. TCRdb recomputed calls from the 5' RACE reads with MiXCR, one row per CDR3 protein. The sample contains more than 1.4 million distinct CDR3 sequences, 42% of which appear only once. The specimen was blood. Receptor source: a woman aged 18-29 years in good health.

The chain combines TRBV19 with TRBJ2-4; 7 bases fit TRBD2. Trimming at V came to 6 bases and at J to 8 bases, leaving 7 bases not matched to a gene. The CDR3 runs to 13 residues. Germline V lookup: CDR1 LNHDA, CDR2 SQIVND (reference sequence). CDR3: CASRKTSEYIQYF. CDR3 DNA sequence: TGTGCCAGTAGAAAAACTAGCGAATACATTCAGTACTTC. The variable domain in full, completed from reference TRBV19 and TRBJ2-4, reads DGGITQSPKYLFRKEGQNVTLSCEQNLNHDAMYWYRQDPGQGLRLIYYSQIVNDFQKGDIAEGYSVSREKKESFPLTVTSAQKNPTAFYLCASRKTSEYIQYFGAGTRLSVL.

This clonotype was seen more than once but under ten times. The chain employs TRBV10-3 and TRBJ2-5, with no clear D. Germline V gene sequence: CDR1 ENHRY, CDR2 SYGVKD. Trimming took 2 bases from V and 1 from J, leaving 5 bases between them. This CDR3 is 13 amino acids long. This CDR3 reads CAISEGSQETQYF. Written as DNA, the CDR3 is TGTGCCATCAGTGAGGGTAGCCAAGAGACCCAGTACTTC.

The chain recombines TRBV6-5 with TRBJ2-2; possibly TRBD2 for D (6 bases). CDR3 length equals 14 residues. CDR1 MNHEY and CDR2 SVGAGI come from the germline V gene. The V gene lost 3 bases and the J gene lost 6 bases, with 11 bases spanning the gap. The CDR3 coding sequence is TGTGCCAGCAGTTATGGGGGGTGGTCCGGGGAGCTGTTTTTT. Its translation is CASSYGGWSGELFF.

This clonotype was seen only a few times. The rearrangement links TRBV6-5 to TRBJ2-1; D tentatively reads TRBD1 or TRBD2 (5 bases each). The CDR3 runs 15 residues. Looked up from germline, CDR1 is MNHEY and CDR2 is SVGAGI. Trimming cost V 4 bases and J 2 bases, with 12 bases left between them. The CDR3 here is CASSFLGPPYNEQFF. The CDR3 coding sequence is TGTGCCAGCAGTTTCCTGGGACCACCCTACAATGAGCAGTTCTTC.

The CDR3 here is CSARDPGGYSYNEQFF. DNA for the CDR3: TGCAGTGCTAGAGATCCAGGGGGCTACTCCTACAATGAGCAGTTCTTC. The V gene is TRBV20-1, the J gene TRBJ2-1, with TRBD1 matching 8 bases. This CDR3 region has 16 residues. Unmatched junction bases numbered 4, after V lost 0 bases and J lost 0 bases. Germline CDR1 reads DFQATT; CDR2 reads SNEGSKA (reference sequence).

There are a few counts of this clonotype. The CDR3 reads CSARVLAGSNTDTQYF. The DNA of the CDR3 is TGCAGTGCTAGAGTACTAGCGGGATCCAACACAGATACGCAGTATTTT. The genes are TRBV20-1 and TRBJ2-3; TRBD2 matches at 10 bases. This CDR3 has 16 residues. The germline V gene has CDR1 DFQATT and CDR2 SNEGSKA (reference sequence). The junction had 6 bases not matched to a gene; V was cut back by 1 base and J by 2 bases.

This clonotype was seen a handful of times. V is TRBV12-3 or TRBV12-4 and J is TRBJ1-1, with 7 bases identical to TRBD1. The CDR3 consists of 14 residues. The J segment lost 2 bases and the V segment lost 4 bases, leaving 4 bases of the junction unmatched. The CDR3 DNA is TGTGCCAGCAGTTCCAGGGGGGTTAACACTGAAGCTTTCTTT. Protein product: CASSSRGVNTEAFF.

This clonotype came up a few times. The chain employs TRBV20-1 and TRBJ2-3; 11 bases map to TRBD2. Germline V lookup: CDR1 DFQATT, CDR2 SNEGSKA (reference sequence). The J segment lost 6 bases and the V segment lost 0 bases, leaving 14 bases of the junction unmatched. The CDR3 totals 18 residues. This CDR3 is CSARDSTPTSGGRDTQYF. The DNA for the CDR3 is TGCAGTGCTAGAGATTCTACCCCTACTAGCGGGGGCCGGGATACGCAGTATTTT.

The J gene is TRBJ2-1, the V gene TRBV10-3, with D possibly being TRBD2 (6 bases). Per the germline V gene, CDR1 is ENHRY and CDR2 is SYGVKD. V was trimmed by 8 bases and J by 1 base, leaving 12 bases between them. The CDR3 consists of 14 residues. CDR3 DNA: TGTGCCATCCGCGGGGCAGGATCCTACAATGAGCAGTTCTTC. This sequence encodes CAIRGAGSYNEQFF.

This clonotype was counted between two and nine times. This sequence joins TRBV24-1 and TRBJ2-5; D unresolved. This CDR3 is 12 amino acids long. CDR1 and CDR2 from the germline V gene are KGHDR and SFDVKD. Trimming removed 2 bases at V and 5 bases at J, with 5 bases between. The CDR3 nucleotides read TGTGCCACCAGTGATTCCTGGGAGACCCAGTACTTC. Encoded protein: CATSDSWETQYF.

The V gene is TRBV7-9, the J gene TRBJ2-5; no firm D call. V lost 2 bases to trimming and J lost 11 bases, with 18 bases between them. Germline V gene lookup returns CDR1 SEHNR and CDR2 FQNEAQ (reference sequence). The CDR3 is 14 amino acids. CDR3 region: CASSLSLSHEGQYF. CDR3 nucleotides: TGTGCCAGCAGCTTATCCCTCTCCCACGAAGGGCAGTACTTC.

This clonotype was counted between two and nine times. This chain uses TRBV20-1 with TRBJ2-7, with D hard to call. V lost 3 bases and J 3 bases, leaving 9 bases between the germline ends. The length of the CDR3 is 12 residues. CDR1 is DFQATT and CDR2 is SNEGSKA in the germline V gene (reference sequence). This chain's CDR3 is CSASPGYYEQYF. The CDR3 DNA follows: TGCAGTGCTAGTCCTGGTTACTACGAGCAGTACTTC.

The chain employs TRBV6-5 and TRBJ2-3; D gene unclear. CDR1 and CDR2 from the germline V gene are MNHEY and SVGAGI. The V end lost 4 bases, the J end lost 4 bases, and 12 bases lay between the germline ends. This CDR3 spans 14 amino acids. The CDR3 DNA reads TGTGCCAGCAGTTGGGCACGGCCGCCAGATACGCAGTATTTT. This codes for CASSWARPPDTQYF.

The CDR3 sequence: CASSRTGNNNSPLHF. DNA of the CDR3: TGTGCCAGCAGCCGCACGGGAAATAATAATTCACCCCTCCACTTT. The chain has TRBV7-3 and TRBJ1-6; D is uncertain. Germline values: CDR1 SGHTA, CDR2 FQGTGA. V dropped 5 bases and J dropped 5 bases, with 13 bases sitting between them. The CDR3 runs to 15 residues.

This clonotype was counted a few times. The chain links TRBV6-2 or TRBV6-3 to TRBJ2-7; D is perhaps TRBD2 (5 bases). CDR1 and CDR2 (germline): MNHEY, SVGEGT. The V end was cut by 7 bases, the J end by 5 bases, with 18 bases between. The CDR3 contains 14 residues. CDR3 sequence (DNA): TGTGCCAGCACCGGCTCACTAGATTCCCACGAGCAGTACTTC. It yields the protein CASTGSLDSHEQYF.

The table lists this clonotype with a few counts. This chain links TRBV6-1 with TRBJ2-1; D is unresolved. CDR3 length: 12 amino acids. The germline CDR1 and CDR2 sequences are MNHNS and SASEGT. V was clipped by 1 base and J by 4 bases, with 2 bases between them. CDR3 residues: CASSEEYNEQFF. The DNA of the CDR3 is TGTGCCAGCAGTGAAGAATACAATGAGCAGTTCTTC.

This clonotype has a handful of counts. The genes are TRBV9 and TRBJ2-5; TRBD2 agrees at 11 bases. The CDR3 is 14 amino acids. V trimming: 4 bases; J trimming: 3 bases; junction bases outside the gene matches: 2. Germline CDR1 and CDR2: SGDLS and YYNGEE. CDR3 sequence reads: CASSMGLAEETQYF. The CDR3 DNA reads TGTGCCAGCAGCATGGGACTAGCGGAAGAGACCCAGTACTTC.

This sequence joins TRBV15 and TRBJ2-3, with D perhaps matching TRBD2 (7 bases). CDR3 length equals 15 residues. With 3 bases removed from V and 1 base from J, the gap between germline ends came to 11 bases. Per germline, CDR1 LNHNV and CDR2 YYDKDF (reference sequence). CDR3 coding DNA: TGTGCCACCAGCAGGGCGGGGGCCCGCACAGATACGCAGTATTTT. As protein: CATSRAGARTDTQYF.

This clonotype was detected once. This chain joins TRBV2 and TRBJ1-2; TRBD1 might be the D (5 bases). The CDR3 spans 13 residues. CDR1 and CDR2 from the germline V gene are SNHLY and FYNNEI. Trimming removed 9 bases from V and 10 bases from J, with 21 bases in between. The CDR3 sequence is CASMLLSTGAYTF. DNA of the CDR3: TGTGCCAGTATGTTATTAAGTACTGGGGCCTACACCTTC.

This sequence joins TRBV10-3 and TRBJ2-1; TRBD2 aligns across 12 bases. The CDR3 spans 13 residues. V shed 10 bases and J 6 bases; nucleotides not matched to a gene: 4. Germline V gene data show CDR1 as ENHRY and CDR2 as SYGVKD. Here the CDR3 DNA reads TGTGCCACCGGACTAGCGGGGCCCAATGAGCAGTTCTTC. This gives the protein CATGLAGPNEQFF.